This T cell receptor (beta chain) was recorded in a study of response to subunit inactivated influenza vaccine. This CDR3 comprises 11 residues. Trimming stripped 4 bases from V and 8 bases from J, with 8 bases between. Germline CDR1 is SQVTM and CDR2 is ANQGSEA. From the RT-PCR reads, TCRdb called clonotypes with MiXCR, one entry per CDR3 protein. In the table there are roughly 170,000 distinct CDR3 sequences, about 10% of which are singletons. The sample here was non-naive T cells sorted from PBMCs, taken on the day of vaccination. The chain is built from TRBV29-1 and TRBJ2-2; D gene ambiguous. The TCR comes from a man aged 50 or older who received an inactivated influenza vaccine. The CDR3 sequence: CSVVAAGELFF. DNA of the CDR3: TGCAGCGTTGTAGCCGCGGGGGAGCTGTTTTTT.